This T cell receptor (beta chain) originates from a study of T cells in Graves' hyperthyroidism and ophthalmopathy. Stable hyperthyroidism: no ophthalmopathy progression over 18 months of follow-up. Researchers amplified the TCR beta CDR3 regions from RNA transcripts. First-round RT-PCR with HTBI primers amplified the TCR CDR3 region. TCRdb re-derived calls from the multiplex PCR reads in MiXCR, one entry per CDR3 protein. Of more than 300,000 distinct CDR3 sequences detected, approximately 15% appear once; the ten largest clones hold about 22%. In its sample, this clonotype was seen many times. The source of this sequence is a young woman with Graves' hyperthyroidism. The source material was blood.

The CDR3 nucleotides are TGTGCCTGGAGTTCTAGGACAGGGACCCAGTACTTC. Its protein product is CAWSSRTGTQYF. The genes are TRBV30 and TRBJ2-5; TRBD1 agrees at 7 bases. Germline assignment: CDR1 GTSNPN and CDR2 SVGIG (reference sequence). This CDR3 contains 12 residues. After removal of 2 bases from V and 7 bases from J, the junction contained 4 bases not matched to a gene.